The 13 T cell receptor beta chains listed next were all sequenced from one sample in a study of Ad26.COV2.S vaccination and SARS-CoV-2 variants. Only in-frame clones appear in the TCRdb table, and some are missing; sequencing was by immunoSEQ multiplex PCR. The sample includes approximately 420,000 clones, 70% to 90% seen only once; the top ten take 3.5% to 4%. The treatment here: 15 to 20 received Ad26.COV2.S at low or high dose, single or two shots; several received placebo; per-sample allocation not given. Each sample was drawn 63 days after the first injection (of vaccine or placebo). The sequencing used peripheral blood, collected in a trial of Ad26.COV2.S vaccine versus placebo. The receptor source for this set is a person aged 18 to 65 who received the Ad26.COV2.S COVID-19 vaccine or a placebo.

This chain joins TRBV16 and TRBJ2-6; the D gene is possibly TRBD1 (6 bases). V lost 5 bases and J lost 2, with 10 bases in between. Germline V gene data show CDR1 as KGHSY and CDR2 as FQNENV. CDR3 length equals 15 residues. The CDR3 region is CASSIRGTGANVLTF. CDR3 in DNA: TGTGCCAGCAGCATCAGGGGAACTGGGGCCAACGTCCTGACTTTC.

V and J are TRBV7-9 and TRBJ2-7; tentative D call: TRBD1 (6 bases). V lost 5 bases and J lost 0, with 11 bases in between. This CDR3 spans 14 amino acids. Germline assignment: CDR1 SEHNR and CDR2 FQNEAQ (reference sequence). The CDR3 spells CASSAGQFSYEQYF. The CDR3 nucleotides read TGTGCCAGCAGCGCCGGACAGTTCTCCTACGAGCAGTACTTC.

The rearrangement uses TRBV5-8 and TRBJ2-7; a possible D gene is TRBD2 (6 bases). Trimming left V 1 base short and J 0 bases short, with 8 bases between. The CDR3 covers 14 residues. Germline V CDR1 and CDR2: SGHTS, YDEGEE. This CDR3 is CASSLLATSYEQYF. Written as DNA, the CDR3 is TGTGCCAGCAGCTTGCTAGCGACCTCCTACGAGCAGTACTTC.

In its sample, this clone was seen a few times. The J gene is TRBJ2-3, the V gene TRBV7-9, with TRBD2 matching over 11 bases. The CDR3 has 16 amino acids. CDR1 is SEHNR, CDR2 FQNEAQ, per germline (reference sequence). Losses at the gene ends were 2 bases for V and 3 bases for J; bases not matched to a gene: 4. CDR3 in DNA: TGTGCCAGCAGCTTAAGGCTAGCGGGGGGTACAGATACGCAGTATTTT. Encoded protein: CASSLRLAGGTDTQYF.

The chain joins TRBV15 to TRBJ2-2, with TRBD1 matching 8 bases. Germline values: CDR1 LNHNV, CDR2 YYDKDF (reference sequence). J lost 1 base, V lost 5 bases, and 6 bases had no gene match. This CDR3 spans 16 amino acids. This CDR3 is CATSLTGQGNTGELFF. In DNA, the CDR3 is TGTGCCACCAGCTTGACCGGACAGGGGAACACCGGGGAGCTGTTTTTT.

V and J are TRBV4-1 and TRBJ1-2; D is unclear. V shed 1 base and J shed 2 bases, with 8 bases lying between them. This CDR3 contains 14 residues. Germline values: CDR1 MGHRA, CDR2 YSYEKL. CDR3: CASSQAPTNYGYTF. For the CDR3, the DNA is TGCGCCAGCAGCCAAGCTCCCACGAACTATGGCTACACCTTC.

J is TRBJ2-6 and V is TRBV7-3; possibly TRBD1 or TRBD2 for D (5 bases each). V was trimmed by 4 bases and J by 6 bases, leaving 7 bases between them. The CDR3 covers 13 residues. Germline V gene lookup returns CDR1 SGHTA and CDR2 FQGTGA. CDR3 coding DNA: TGTGCCAGCAGCTCGGGGCCGGCCAACGTCCTGACTTTC. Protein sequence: CASSSGPANVLTF.

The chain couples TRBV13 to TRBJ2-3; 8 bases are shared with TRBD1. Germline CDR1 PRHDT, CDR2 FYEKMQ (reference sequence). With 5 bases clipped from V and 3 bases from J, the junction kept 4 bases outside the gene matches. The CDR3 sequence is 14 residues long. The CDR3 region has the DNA TGTGCCAGCAGCCTCGGACAGGGAACAGATACGCAGTATTTT. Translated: CASSLGQGTDTQYF.

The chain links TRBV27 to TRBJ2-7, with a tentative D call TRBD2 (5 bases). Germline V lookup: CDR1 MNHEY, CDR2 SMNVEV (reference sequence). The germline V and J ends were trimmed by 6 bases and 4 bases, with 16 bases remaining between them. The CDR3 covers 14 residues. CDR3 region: CASRSVSAGYEQYF. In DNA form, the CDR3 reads TGTGCCAGCAGGTCGGTTTCCGCGGGTTACGAGCAGTACTTC.

The CDR3 nucleotides are TGTGCCAGCAGCGACAGGGGGCGCATGGAAAAACTGTTTTTT. Protein sequence: CASSDRGRMEKLFF. This chain connects TRBV7-8 to TRBJ1-4, with 10 positions matching TRBD1. The J segment lost 8 bases and the V segment lost 5 bases, leaving 5 bases of the junction unmatched. Per the germline V gene, CDR1 is SGHVS and CDR2 is FQNEAQ. This CDR3 region has 14 residues.

In DNA form, the CDR3 reads TGTGCCACCAGCAGAGGACTAGTCCAAGAGACCCAGTACTTC. Translating it yields CATSRGLVQETQYF. V and J are TRBV15 and TRBJ2-5, with a tentative D call TRBD2 (6 bases). Trimming removed 1 base from V and 1 base from J, with 7 bases in between. CDR1 and CDR2 (germline): LNHNV, YYDKDF (reference sequence). The CDR3 runs 14 residues.

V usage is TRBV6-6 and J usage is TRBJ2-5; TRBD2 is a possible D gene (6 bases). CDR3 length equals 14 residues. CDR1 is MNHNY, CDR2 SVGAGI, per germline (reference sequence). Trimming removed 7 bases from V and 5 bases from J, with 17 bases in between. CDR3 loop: CASTIRTAGETQYF. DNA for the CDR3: TGTGCCAGCACCATCAGGACGGCGGGGGAGACCCAGTACTTC.

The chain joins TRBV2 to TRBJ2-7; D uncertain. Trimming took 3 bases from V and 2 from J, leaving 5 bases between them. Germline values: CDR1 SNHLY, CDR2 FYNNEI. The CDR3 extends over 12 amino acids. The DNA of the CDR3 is TGTGCCAGCAGTGATAACACCTACGAGCAGTACTTC. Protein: CASSDNTYEQYF.